Presented here are 20 T cell receptor beta chains from one specimen sequenced in a study of blood T cell repertoires in COVID-19. Libraries were prepared by immunoSEQ multiplex PCR; TCRdb keeps only in-frame clonotypes and omits some of them. The sample comprises about 31,000 clones, 89% of which are singletons, and approximately 0.55% rests with the top ten. The sample consisted of peripheral blood. These receptors were taken from a woman in her forties with active or convalescent COVID-19.

This chain uses TRBV10-1 with TRBJ2-2; the match to TRBD2 covers 8 bases. Germline assignment: CDR1 WNHNN and CDR2 SYGVQD (reference sequence). This CDR3 contains 16 residues. V dropped 11 bases and J dropped 5; count of bases not matched to a gene: 16. The CDR3 region is CAPITPGGRGTGELFF. The DNA for the CDR3 is TGCGCCCCCATCACCCCGGGGGGGCGGGGTACCGGGGAGCTGTTTTTT.

This clone came up once. The chain uses TRBV28 and TRBJ1-3; D not certain. The V and J ends lost 3 bases and 5 bases respectively, with 11 bases between them. This CDR3 is built from 14 residues. CDR1 and CDR2 (germline): MDHEN, SYDVKM. CDR3 loop: CASSLRGRRNTIYF. The CDR3 DNA is TGTGCCAGCAGTTTGAGAGGTCGGCGAAACACCATATATTTT.

This chain joins TRBV30 and TRBJ1-1; no reliable D call. This CDR3 region has 12 residues. With 0 bases removed from V and 6 bases from J, the gap between germline ends came to 8 bases. The germline V gene encodes CDR1 GTSNPN and CDR2 SVGIG (reference sequence). CDR3 in DNA: TGTGCCTGGAGTGTAAGCCGGTCTGAAGCTTTCTTT. This sequence encodes CAWSVSRSEAFF.

The rearrangement uses TRBV15 and TRBJ2-1; a possible D gene is TRBD2 (7 bases). Trimming left V 6 bases short and J 9 bases short, with 15 bases between. There are 13 residues in the CDR3. Germline CDR1 is LNHNV and CDR2 is YYDKDF (reference sequence). For the CDR3, the DNA is TGTGCCACCAGTATAACAGGGAGGGGTGAGCAGTTCTTC. Encoded protein: CATSITGRGEQFF.

The gene calls are TRBV10-3 and TRBJ1-2, with 9 nucleotides matching TRBD1. V trimming: 2 bases; J trimming: 7 bases; junction bases outside the gene matches: 8. The length of the CDR3 is 15 residues. The V gene's germline CDR1 is ENHRY and CDR2 SYGVKD. Here the CDR3 DNA reads TGTGCCATCAGTGAGCGAGGGACAGGGAGCGGTGGCTACACCTTC. Residues: CAISERGTGSGGYTF.

The V gene is TRBV3-1 (or the pseudogene TRBV3-2), the J gene TRBJ2-7; 7 bases match TRBD2. The CDR3 sequence is 17 residues long. V was pared by 1 base and J by 6 bases, with 15 bases of the junction left unmatched. CDR1 LGHDT and CDR2 YNNKEL come from the germline V gene (reference sequence). CDR3 protein: CASSQAPFREVYGEQYF. CDR3 sequence (DNA): TGTGCCAGCAGCCAAGCCCCCTTCCGGGAGGTTTATGGCGAGCAGTACTTC.

This sequence joins TRBV11-2 and TRBJ1-2; D possibly corresponds to TRBD1 (5 bases). With 3 bases removed from V and 4 bases from J, the gap between germline ends came to 15 bases. Germline loops: CDR1 SGHAT, CDR2 FQNNGV. The CDR3 is 15 residues long. The CDR3 bases are TGTGCCAGCAGCTTTAGCGGCCAGGGAGTCTATGGCTACACCTTC. It encodes CASSFSGQGVYGYTF.

The chain uses TRBV4-2 and TRBJ1-2; the D is unclear. The V gene's germline CDR1 is LGHNA and CDR2 YNFKEQ. With 1 base removed from V and 0 bases from J, the gap between germline ends came to 15 bases. This CDR3 is 17 amino acids long. CDR3 nucleotides: TGTGCCAGCAGCCAAGTCGTGGCTCTGGAGTCTAACTATGGCTACACCTTC. Protein: CASSQVVALESNYGYTF.

This chain connects TRBV5-1 to TRBJ1-1; 8 bases agree with TRBD1. After removal of 3 bases from V and 0 bases from J, the junction contained 16 bases not matched to a gene. CDR1 is SGHRS, CDR2 YFSETQ, per germline. This CDR3 has 19 amino acids. The CDR3 nucleotides are TGCGCCAGCAGCTCGAGCATCGGCAGGGGGCTTGTGATGAACACTGAAGCTTTCTTT. Encoded protein: CASSSSIGRGLVMNTEAFF.

The J gene is TRBJ1-3, the V gene TRBV6-5, with TRBD1 as a possible D gene (6 bases). The V end was cut by 6 bases, the J end by 4 bases, with 16 bases between. This CDR3 is built from 15 residues. Germline CDR1 MNHEY, CDR2 SVGAGI. CDR3: CASSREGGRGNTIYF. The CDR3 DNA is TGTGCCAGCAGCCGAGAGGGGGGGCGCGGAAACACCATATATTTT.

This clone turned up a few times. The chain couples TRBV5-1 to TRBJ2-1; 7 bases line up with TRBD1. The germline V gene has CDR1 SGHRS and CDR2 YFSETQ. Losses at the gene ends were 2 bases for V and 6 bases for J; bases not matched to a gene: 8. The length of the CDR3 is 15 residues. The CDR3 nucleotides read TGCGCCAGCAGCTTAGGCGACAGGGTGGGCAATGAGCAGTTCTTC. Residues: CASSLGDRVGNEQFF.

The CDR3 protein is CASSFTKNTEAFF. CDR3 coding DNA: TGTGCCAGCAGCTTCACAAAGAACACTGAAGCTTTCTTT. The chain employs TRBV7-3 and TRBJ1-1; D not resolved. CDR3 size: 13 residues. Trimming took off 3 bases at V and 1 base at J, with 6 bases between the two ends. The germline gives CDR1 SGHTA, CDR2 FQGTGA.

This clone was seen once. The V and J genes are TRBV7-9 and TRBJ1-5, with 7 positions matching TRBD1. V shed 1 base and J 3 bases; nucleotides not matched to a gene: 3. CDR1 and CDR2 (germline): SEHNR, FQNEAQ (reference sequence). This CDR3 comprises 15 residues. Written as DNA, the CDR3 is TGTGCCAGCAGCTTAGGGGACAGACCCAATCAGCCCCAGCATTTT. Protein: CASSLGDRPNQPQHF.

The chain carries TRBV18 and TRBJ1-3, with D maybe TRBD1 (5 bases). Germline V gene sequence: CDR1 KGHSH, CDR2 LQKENI. There are 15 residues in the CDR3. Between the trimmed V and J ends, which lost 3 bases and 0 bases, there was a span of 9 bases. CDR3 region: CASSPRADSGNTIYF. The CDR3 DNA reads as TGTGCCAGCTCACCCAGGGCGGACTCTGGAAACACCATATATTTT.

This chain connects TRBV4-3 to TRBJ2-3; 7 nucleotides match TRBD2. Trimming took 1 base from V and 1 from J; bases not matched to a gene: 2. Germline loops: CDR1 LGHNA, CDR2 YSLEER. This CDR3 is built from 15 residues. The CDR3 loop reads CASSQAAGGTDTQYF. In DNA, the CDR3 is TGCGCCAGCAGCCAAGCTGCGGGAGGCACAGATACGCAGTATTTT.

The chain uses TRBV4-3 and TRBJ2-2, with D perhaps matching TRBD1 (5 bases). Germline loops: CDR1 LGHNA, CDR2 YSLEER. This CDR3 is 16 amino acids long. The V end was cut by 0 bases, the J end by 0 bases, with 8 bases between. The CDR3 region is CASSQDRQTNTGELFF. The CDR3 DNA reads as TGCGCCAGCAGCCAAGACCGACAGACGAACACCGGGGAGCTGTTTTTT.

The chain combines TRBV3-1 (or the pseudogene TRBV3-2) with TRBJ1-3; no reliable D call. The ends were cut back, 5 bases at V and 0 bases at J, with 11 bases in the middle. The CDR3 is 15 amino acids. Germline CDR1 LGHDT, CDR2 YNNKEL (reference sequence). The CDR3 loop reads CASSEVQLSGNTIYF. CDR3 nucleotides: TGTGCCAGCAGCGAAGTTCAACTCTCTGGAAACACCATATATTTT.

The CDR3 protein is CASSQDWTGAGNQPQHF. DNA of the CDR3: TGTGCCAGCAGCCAAGATTGGACAGGGGCAGGCAATCAGCCCCAGCATTTT. V usage is TRBV3-1 (or the pseudogene TRBV3-2) and J usage is TRBJ1-5; 9 bases are shared with TRBD1. This CDR3 has 17 amino acids. In germline, CDR1 is LGHDT, CDR2 YNNKEL (reference sequence). After removal of 0 bases from V and 2 bases from J, the junction contained 5 bases not matched to a gene.

The V gene is TRBV7-3, the J gene TRBJ1-2; 8 bases line up with TRBD1. The trim removed 5 bases at V and 3 bases at J, leaving 2 bases unmatched. This CDR3 spans 13 amino acids. The germline gives CDR1 SGHTA, CDR2 FQGTGA. The CDR3 here is CASSPQGDYGYTF. CDR3 DNA: TGTGCCAGCAGCCCACAGGGGGACTATGGCTACACCTTC. Combining the CDR3 with reference TRBV7-3 and TRBJ1-2 gives the whole variable domain GAGVSQTPSNKVTEKGKYVELRCDPISGHTALYWYRQSLGQGPEFLIYFQGTGAADDSGLPNDRFFAVRPEGSVSTLKIQRTERGDSAVYLCASSPQGDYGYTFGSGTRLTVV.

The chain has TRBV9 and TRBJ1-2, with 7 bases identical to TRBD1. V gave up 2 bases and J gave up 5 bases; unmatched junction bases: 9. In germline, CDR1 is SGDLS, CDR2 YYNGEE. The CDR3 is made up of 15 amino acids. The CDR3: CASSVSTGLGYGYTF. The CDR3 DNA follows: TGTGCCAGCAGCGTCTCGACAGGGCTTGGGTATGGCTACACCTTC.